This T cell receptor beta chain was recorded in a study of T cell responses to AZD1222 COVID-19 vaccine. Overall study findings and caveats: Donor demographics were predominantly white British with a female majority; clonal diversity may be underestimated. A reported finding is that nearly half of spike-specific TCRs target unmutated variant regions. After the peak T cell response, and only then, were repertoires sampled. Vaccination with two AZD1222 doses was followed by a rise in Spike-specific TCR breadth and depth.

In germline, CDR1 is SGHDT, CDR2 YYEEEE. V dropped 4 bases and J dropped 0 bases, with 17 bases sitting between them. The CDR3 totals 17 residues. About this clone itself: Its specificity is unknown.

Assay used: immunoSEQ multiplex PCR; TCRdb lists only in-frame clones, some missing. The table has 87,000 or so clones, around 89% seen once. The chain employs TRBV5-6 and TRBJ2-1; D is uncertain. The sample was peripheral blood, taken on day 0 of AZD1222 vaccination. The receptor comes from an adult in good health. The DNA of the CDR3 is TGTGCCAGCAGCCCGGATGTCGGGCCGAGCTCCTACAATGAGCAGTTCTTC. It codes for CASSPDVGPSSYNEQFF.